The following is a T cell receptor beta chain sequence with its context. Its antigen remains unidentified. This sample is drawn from a study of neoadjuvant nivolumab and ipilimumab in lung cancer. Data came from immunoSEQ multiplex PCR; TCRdb stores just in-frame clones and leaves some out. The sample contains tens of thousands of clones, 82% of which appear only once. Study-wide results and caveats: From pretherapy to surgery, tumor richness and clonality rose with dual therapy. Pretherapy blood TCR richness correlated positively with resected tumor richness.

This specimen consisted of peripheral blood, obtained before neoadjuvant nivolumab, alone or with ipilimumab. The TCR originated in an adult with non-small cell lung cancer.

The CDR3 bases are TGTGCCATCAGTGCCAACACCCCGGGGACTGAAGCTTTCTTT. It is translated as CAISANTPGTEAFF. This chain links TRBV10-3 with TRBJ1-1, with unresolved D. Deletions cut 4 bases from V and 5 bases from J, with 14 bases between. The CDR3 loop spans 14 amino acids. The germline CDR1 and CDR2 sequences are ENHRY and SYGVKD.